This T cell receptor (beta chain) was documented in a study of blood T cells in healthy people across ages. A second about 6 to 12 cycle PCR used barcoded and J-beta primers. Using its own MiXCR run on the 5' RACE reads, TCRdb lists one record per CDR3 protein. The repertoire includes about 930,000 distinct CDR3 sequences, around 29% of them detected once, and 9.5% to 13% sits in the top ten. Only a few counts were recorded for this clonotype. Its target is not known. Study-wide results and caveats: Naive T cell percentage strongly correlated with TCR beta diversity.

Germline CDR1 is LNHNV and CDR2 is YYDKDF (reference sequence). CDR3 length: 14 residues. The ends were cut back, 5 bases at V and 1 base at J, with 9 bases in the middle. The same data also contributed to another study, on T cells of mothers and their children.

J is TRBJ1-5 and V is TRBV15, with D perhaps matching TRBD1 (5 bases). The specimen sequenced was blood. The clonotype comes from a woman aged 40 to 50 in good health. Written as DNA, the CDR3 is TGTGCCACCAGCCCGGGACGGAGCAATCAGCCCCAGCATTTT. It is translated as CATSPGRSNQPQHF.